This entry concerns a single TCR beta chain. What it binds is unknown. This sample was taken from a study of monozygotic twins with inflammatory bowel disease. Each donor gave 2.5 to 3 ml of peripheral blood. Blood samples, whole and unsorted for T cells, yielded the isolated total RNA. TCRdb reprocessed the 5' RACE reads; each CDR3 protein has one entry and no DNA is given. Here the sample table reports just over 300,000 distinct CDR3 sequences. Whole-study findings and limits: Using the inverse Simpson index, IBD patients had lower TCRbeta diversity than healthy co-twins. T cell subtypes were not distinguishable in this analysis.

The CDR3 spans 18 residues. CDR1 and CDR2 (germline): SGHRS, YFSETQ. Sample: blood. The rearrangement uses TRBV5-1 and TRBJ2-1; absent DNA, TCRdb's TRBD2 call cannot be checked. This TCR was sampled from a human donor with ulcerative colitis or Crohn's disease, or a healthy co-twin of an affected twin (not recorded which). CDR3 in amino acids: CASSLGSLAGVSYNEQFF.